Following are 20 T cell receptor beta chains from one sample sequenced in a study of PD-L1 blockade in urothelial cancer. Data came from immunoSEQ multiplex PCR; TCRdb stores just in-frame clones and leaves some out. This sample has around 25,000 clones, with around 88% found just once. Source: PBMCs, taken around atezolizumab (anti-PD-L1) treatment. These receptors came from a man aged 45 to 65 with urothelial cancer.

V and J are TRBV7-2 and TRBJ2-1; TRBD2 might be the D (7 bases). This CDR3 has 17 residues. Germline loops: CDR1 SGHTA, CDR2 FQGNSA. Trimming took 1 base from V and 10 from J, leaving 23 bases between them. The CDR3 coding sequence is TGTGCCAGCAGCTTAGTCGTAGTGGGGGGGCTTCCCAGAGAGCAGTTCTTC. It translates to CASSLVVVGGLPREQFF. The whole variable domain, filled in from reference TRBV7-2 and TRBJ2-1, reads GAGVSQSPSNKVTEKGKDVELRCDPISGHTALYWYRQSLGQGLEFLIYFQGNSAPDKSGLPSDRFSAERTGGSVSTLTIQRTQQEDSAVYLCASSLVVVGGLPREQFFGPGTRLTVL.

The chain uses TRBV5-1 and TRBJ2-7; TRBD1 matches at 8 bases. Germline assignment: CDR1 SGHRS and CDR2 YFSETQ. This CDR3 contains 19 residues. V lost 2 bases, J lost 0 bases, and 16 bases stayed unmatched. The CDR3 reads CASSLPDRGQRESSYEQYF. The CDR3 DNA sequence: TGCGCCAGCAGCTTACCTGACAGGGGACAAAGAGAGAGCTCCTACGAGCAGTACTTC.

The CDR3 sequence is CASSPPGTSYTDTQYF. The CDR3, as DNA: TGTGCCAGCTCACCCCCCGGGACTAGTTACACAGATACGCAGTATTTT. This chain links TRBV18 with TRBJ2-3; 8 bases align to TRBD2. This CDR3 has 16 amino acids. V gave up 3 bases and J gave up 2 bases; unmatched junction bases: 7. The germline gives CDR1 KGHSH, CDR2 LQKENI.

This clone was picked up one time. This chain uses TRBV7-9 with TRBJ2-7, with 8 bases fitting TRBD1. Trimming took 0 bases from V and 3 from J; bases not matched to a gene: 1. Germline V gene data show CDR1 as SEHNR and CDR2 as FQNEAQ (reference sequence). The CDR3 consists of 14 residues. The CDR3 coding sequence is TGTGCCAGCAGCTTAGCACAGGGGGACTACGAGCAGTACTTC. As protein: CASSLAQGDYEQYF.

The rearrangement joins TRBV9 to TRBJ2-7; 8 bases match TRBD2. CDR3 length: 12 residues. Germline assignment: CDR1 SGDLS and CDR2 YYNGEE. The trim removed 4 bases at V and 5 bases at J, leaving 2 bases unmatched. The CDR3 loop reads CASSRAGDEQYF. The CDR3 nucleotides are TGTGCCAGCAGCCGAGCGGGGGACGAGCAGTACTTC.

The V and J genes are TRBV7-8 and TRBJ1-2; 7 bases are shared with TRBD1. Germline V gives CDR1 SGHVS, CDR2 FQNEAQ. The CDR3 totals 15 residues. The ends lost 5 bases at V and 0 bases at J; junction bases unmatched: 6. The CDR3 spells CASSSRGLANYGYTF. The CDR3 DNA is TGTGCCAGCAGCAGCAGGGGGTTAGCTAACTATGGCTACACCTTC.

V gene TRBV6-6 combines with J gene TRBJ1-4; D remains ambiguous. The germline V gene encodes CDR1 MNHNY and CDR2 SVGAGI (reference sequence). CDR3 length equals 12 residues. V shed 2 bases and J shed 10 bases, with 8 bases lying between them. CDR3 loop: CASSYGDGKLFF. The CDR3 DNA sequence: TGTGCCAGCAGTTACGGAGATGGAAAACTGTTTTTT.

This sequence joins TRBV15 and TRBJ2-7, with 7 nucleotides matching TRBD1. CDR1 and CDR2 from the germline V gene are LNHNV and YYDKDF (reference sequence). V was pared by 5 bases and J by 5 bases, with 6 bases of the junction left unmatched. The CDR3 spans 13 residues. CDR3 DNA sequence: TGTGCCACCAGCGGGGGACAGTTCGACGAGCAGTACTTC. Encoded protein: CATSGGQFDEQYF.

V and J are TRBV15 and TRBJ2-6; 9 bases are a match to TRBD1. The germline V gene encodes CDR1 LNHNV and CDR2 YYDKDF (reference sequence). The trim removed 9 bases at V and 0 bases at J, leaving 12 bases unmatched. The CDR3 is 18 residues long. The CDR3 DNA reads as TGTGCCACGACCGAGGGGGGACAGGGATACTCTGGGGCCAACGTCCTGACTTTC. The encoded protein is CATTEGGQGYSGANVLTF.

The chain joins TRBV9 to TRBJ2-7; D is possibly TRBD2 (6 bases). Germline loops: CDR1 SGDLS, CDR2 YYNGEE. The V end was cut by 0 bases, the J end by 4 bases, with 14 bases between. CDR3 length: 15 amino acids. The CDR3: CASSVGAGTRYEQYF. CDR3 nucleotides: TGTGCCAGCAGCGTAGGGGCCGGGACTCGATACGAGCAGTACTTC. The full variable domain, with the rest looked up from reference TRBV9 and TRBJ2-7, is DSGVTQTPKHLITATGQRVTLRCSPRSGDLSVYWYQQSLDQGLQFLIQYYNGEERAKGNILERFSAQQFPDLHSELNLSSLELGDSALYFCASSVGAGTRYEQYFGPGTRLTVT.

The rearrangement uses TRBV2 and TRBJ2-1; 15 bases agree with TRBD2. V was clipped by 8 bases and J by 3 bases; unmatched bases: 5. The germline V gene has CDR1 SNHLY and CDR2 FYNNEI. The CDR3 is 16 amino acids. CDR3 region: CASVGTSGRFYNEQFF. The CDR3 DNA follows: TGTGCCAGCGTCGGGACTAGCGGGAGGTTCTACAATGAGCAGTTCTTC.

The rearrangement links TRBV7-9 to TRBJ2-5; the match to TRBD1 covers 7 bases. Germline CDR1 is SEHNR and CDR2 is FQNEAQ (reference sequence). Trimming removed 3 bases from V and 2 bases from J; junction bases left unmatched: 3. This CDR3 comprises 14 residues. CDR3 residues: CASSLRGRQETQYF. As DNA, the CDR3 is TGTGCCAGCAGCTTGAGGGGGCGACAAGAGACCCAGTACTTC. Full variable domain (remainder filled in from reference TRBV7-9 and TRBJ2-5): DTGVSQNPRHKITKRGQNVTFRCDPISEHNRLYWYRQTLGQGPEFLTYFQNEAQLEKSRLLSDRFSAERPKGSFSTLEIQRTEQGDSAMYLCASSLRGRQETQYFGPGTRLLVL.

The V and J genes are TRBV30 and TRBJ2-5; TRBD2 matches at 11 bases. Germline V gene data show CDR1 as GTSNPN and CDR2 as SVGIG (reference sequence). The CDR3 consists of 15 residues. V lost 0 bases and J lost 5; bases outside the gene matches: 5. Here the CDR3 DNA reads TGTGCCTGGAGTGTACATCCTAGCGGGGGGGAGACCCAGTACTTC. It translates to CAWSVHPSGGETQYF.

V and J are TRBV18 and TRBJ2-5, with D perhaps TRBD2 (6 bases). Germline V gene lookup returns CDR1 KGHSH and CDR2 LQKENI. The CDR3 runs 16 residues. Trimming left V 1 base short and J 1 base short, with 13 bases between. The CDR3 region is CASSPRLAETQETQYF. For the CDR3, the DNA is TGTGCCAGCTCACCACGATTAGCGGAGACCCAAGAGACCCAGTACTTC.

This clone appeared a few times. The genes are TRBV14 and TRBJ2-7; D is undetermined. The germline CDR1 and CDR2 sequences are SGHDN and FVKESK. V lost 2 bases and J lost 3, with 8 bases in between. This CDR3 has 13 amino acids. The CDR3, as DNA: TGTGCCAGCAGCCAAATGTTAGTCTACGAGCAGTACTTC. Translated, it gives CASSQMLVYEQYF.

The CDR3: CALHRGWNTGELFF. The CDR3 nucleotides read TGTGCCCTACACAGGGGGTGGAACACCGGGGAGCTGTTTTTT. The rearrangement links TRBV7-8 to TRBJ2-2, with TRBD1 identical over 8 bases. Germline loops: CDR1 SGHVS, CDR2 FQNEAQ. The CDR3 covers 14 residues. V gave up 11 bases and J gave up 1 base; unmatched junction bases: 6.

The genes are TRBV6-5 and TRBJ2-5; TRBD1 aligns across 9 bases. This CDR3 comprises 16 residues. V was pared by 0 bases and J by 4 bases, with 6 bases of the junction left unmatched. CDR1 and CDR2 (germline): MNHEY, SVGAGI. CDR3: CASSYSMGQGRETQYF. CDR3 nucleotides: TGTGCCAGCAGTTACTCGATGGGACAGGGAAGAGAGACCCAGTACTTC.

The chain has TRBV5-8 and TRBJ2-7, with 8 nucleotides matching TRBD1. The CDR3 consists of 14 residues. Germline values: CDR1 SGHTS, CDR2 YDEGEE. Trimming at V came to 2 bases and at J to 5 bases, leaving 6 bases not matched to a gene. The CDR3 spells CASSFGQGANEQYF. CDR3 sequence (DNA): TGTGCCAGCAGCTTTGGGCAGGGGGCAAACGAGCAGTACTTC. The whole variable domain, remainder taken from reference TRBV5-8 and TRBJ2-7, is EAGVTQSPTHLIKTRGQQATLRCSPISGHTSVYWYQQALGLGLQFLLWYDEGEERNRGNFPPRFSGRQFPNYSSELNVNALELEDSALYLCASSFGQGANEQYFGPGTRLTVT.

The V call is TRBV30, the J call TRBJ2-3; perhaps TRBD2 as D (6 bases). The ends were cut back, 2 bases at V and 3 bases at J, with 18 bases in the middle. Germline V gene sequence: CDR1 GTSNPN, CDR2 SVGIG (reference sequence). The CDR3 is made up of 16 amino acids. CDR3 sequence: CAWSPYPGVGTDTQYF. The CDR3 DNA follows: TGTGCCTGGAGTCCCTACCCGGGGGTAGGTACAGATACGCAGTATTTT.

The chain employs TRBV27 and TRBJ2-2; 7 positions agree with TRBD1. CDR3 size: 19 residues. The V and J ends lost 5 bases and 3 bases, in that order; junction bases with no gene match: 18. Germline V gene lookup returns CDR1 MNHEY and CDR2 SMNVEV (reference sequence). This chain's CDR3 is CASSPYPPPMTGHTGELFF. CDR3 nucleotides: TGTGCCAGCAGTCCATACCCTCCTCCGATGACAGGGCACACCGGGGAGCTGTTTTTT.